The rows below give T cell receptor beta chains drawn from one sample of a study of blood T cell repertoires in COVID-19. Sequencing used immunoSEQ multiplex PCR; TCRdb keeps in-frame clones, though not all of them. The sample includes 250,000 or so clones, around 93% seen only once; the top ten take around 2.8%. The sequenced material came from PBMCs or T cells enriched from blood (not recorded which). These receptors all come from a man in his forties who had been exposed to COVID-19. CDR3s include the opening cysteine and the closing phenylalanine or tryptophan. D genes are given only for firm matches. The size field is filled for only some rows; it gives once, few, many or a size class.

CASSIGTSGRTDTQYF	TGTGCCAGCAGCATCGGGACTAGCGGGAGAACAGATACGCAGTATTTT	TRBD2	TRBV7-6	NA	TRBJ2-3
CATSRETVRSGNTIYF	TGTGCCACCAGCAGAGAGACAGTACGCTCTGGAAACACCATATATTTT	NA	TRBV15	NA	TRBJ1-3
CAISELAGAKNIQYF	TGTGCCATCAGTGAGTTAGCGGGGGCCAAAAACATTCAGTACTTC	TRBD2	TRBV10-3	NA	TRBJ2-4
CSALALAGASDTQYF	TGCAGTGCCCTTGCCCTAGCGGGAGCTTCCGATACGCAGTATTTT	TRBD2	TRBV29-1	NA	TRBJ2-3
CASSLEGEVTKAFF	TGTGCCAGCAGTTTGGAGGGTGAGGTCACGAAAGCTTTCTTT	NA	TRBV27	NA	TRBJ1-1
CASSRDRGLSEAFF	TGTGCCAGTAGCCGGGACAGGGGGTTGTCTGAAGCTTTCTTT	TRBD1	TRBV19	NA	TRBJ1-1
CASRFNRVGSPLHF	TGTGCCAGTAGATTTAACAGGGTTGGTTCACCCCTCCACTTT	NA	TRBV19	once	TRBJ1-6
CATGSAGGLHNEQFF	TGTGCCACCGGTTCAGCGGGAGGACTCCACAATGAGCAGTTCTTC	TRBD2	TRBV24-1	NA	TRBJ2-1
CASSELLASTDTQYF	TGTGCCAGCAGTGAACTTCTAGCTAGCACAGATACGCAGTATTTT	NA	TRBV6-1	NA	TRBJ2-3
CASSPGTSGQYNEQFF	TGTGCCAGCAGCCCAGGGACTAGCGGACAATACAATGAGCAGTTCTTC	TRBD2	TRBV7-3	NA	TRBJ2-1
CAIRGTSANTGELFF	TGTGCCATCAGGGGGACTAGCGCCAACACCGGGGAGCTGTTTTTT	TRBD2	TRBV10-3	NA	TRBJ2-2